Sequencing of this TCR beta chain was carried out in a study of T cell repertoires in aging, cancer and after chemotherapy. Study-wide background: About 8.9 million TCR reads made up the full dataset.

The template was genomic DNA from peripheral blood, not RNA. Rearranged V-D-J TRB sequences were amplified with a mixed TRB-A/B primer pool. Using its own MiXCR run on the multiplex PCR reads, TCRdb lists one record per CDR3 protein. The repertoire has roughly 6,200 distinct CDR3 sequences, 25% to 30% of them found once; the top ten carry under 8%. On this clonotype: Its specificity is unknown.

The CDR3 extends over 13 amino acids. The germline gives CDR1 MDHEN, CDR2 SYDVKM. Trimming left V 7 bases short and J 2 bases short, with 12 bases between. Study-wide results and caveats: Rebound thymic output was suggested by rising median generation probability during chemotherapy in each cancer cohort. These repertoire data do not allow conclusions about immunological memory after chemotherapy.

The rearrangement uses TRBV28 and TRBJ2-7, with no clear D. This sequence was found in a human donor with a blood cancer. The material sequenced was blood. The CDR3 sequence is CASTPDGPYEQYF. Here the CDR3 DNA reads TGTGCCAGCACTCCGGACGGACCCTACGAGCAGTACTTC.